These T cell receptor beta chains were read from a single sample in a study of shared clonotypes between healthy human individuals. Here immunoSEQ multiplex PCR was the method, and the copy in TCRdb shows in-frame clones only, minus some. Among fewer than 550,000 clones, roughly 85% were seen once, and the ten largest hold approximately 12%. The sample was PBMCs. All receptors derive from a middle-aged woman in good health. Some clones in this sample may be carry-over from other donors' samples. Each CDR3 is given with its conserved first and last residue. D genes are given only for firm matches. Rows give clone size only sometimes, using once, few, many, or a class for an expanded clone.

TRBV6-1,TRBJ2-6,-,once,TGTGCCAGCAGTGAGCAGGGGTCTGGGGCCAACGTCCTGACTTTC,CASSEQGSGANVLTF
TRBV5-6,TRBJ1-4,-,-,TGTGCCAGCAGCTTGGGGGAAAAACTGTTTTTT,CASSLGEKLFF
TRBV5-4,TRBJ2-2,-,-,TGTGCCAGCAGCTTCTTTAACACCGGGGAGCTGTTTTTT,CASSFFNTGELFF
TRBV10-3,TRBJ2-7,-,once,TGTGCCATCAGTGAGTCTTCCCCAACCCTCTACGAGCAGTACTTC,CAISESSPTLYEQYF
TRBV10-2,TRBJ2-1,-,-,TGCGCCAGTAAGGGAGGGGGAGGGGCCTACAATGAGCAGTTCTTC,CASKGGGGAYNEQFF
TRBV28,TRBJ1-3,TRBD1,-,TGTGCCAGCCGGGACAGCTCTGGAAACACCATATATTTT,CASRDSSGNTIYF
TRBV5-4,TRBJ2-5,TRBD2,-,TGTGCCAGCAGCTTAGGACTAGCGGGAGGAAAAGAGACCCAGTACTTC,CASSLGLAGGKETQYF
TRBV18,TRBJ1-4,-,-,TGTGCCAGCTCACCACAGGGTGGTAATGAAAAACTGTTTTTT,CASSPQGGNEKLFF
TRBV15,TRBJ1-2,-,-,TGTGCCACCAGCAGAGCGGGAGGGGCTTCCTATGGCTACACCTTC,CATSRAGGASYGYTF
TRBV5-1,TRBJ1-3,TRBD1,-,TGCGCCAGCAGCTTGGTCGGGACAGTATTGAGCTCTGGAAACACCATATATTTT,CASSLVGTVLSSGNTIYF
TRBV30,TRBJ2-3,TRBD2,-,TGTGCCTGGGCCACTAGCGGGGAGGGAACAGATACGCAGTATTTT,CAWATSGEGTDTQYF
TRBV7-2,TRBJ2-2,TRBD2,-,TGTGCCAGCAGCTTAGAACCTAGCGGGAGAGCCGACACCGGGGAGCTGTTTTTT,CASSLEPSGRADTGELFF
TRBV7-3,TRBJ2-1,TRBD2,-,TGTGCCAGCAGCTTAATTCCTAGCGGGATTAATAGTGATGAGCAGTTCTTC,CASSLIPSGINSDEQFF
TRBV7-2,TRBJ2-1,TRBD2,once,TGTGCCAGCAGCTTAGATGGGACTAGCGGGATCTATGAGCAGTTCTTC,CASSLDGTSGIYEQFF
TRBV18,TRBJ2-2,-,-,TGTGCCAGCTCACCATACAGGGCGGACACCGGGGAGCTGTTTTTT,CASSPYRADTGELFF
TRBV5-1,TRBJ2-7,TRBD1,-,TGCGCCAGCAGCCTGGATCCAGGGGGCAGCGAGCAGTACTTC,CASSLDPGGSEQYF
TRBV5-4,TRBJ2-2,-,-,TGTGCCAGCAGCTTAGACACCGGGGAGCTGTTTTTT,CASSLDTGELFF
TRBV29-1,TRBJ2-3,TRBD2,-,TGCAGCTACATGACTAGCGGGGGAGATACGCAGTATTTT,CSYMTSGGDTQYF
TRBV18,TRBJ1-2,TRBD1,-,TGTGCCAGCTCACCTCGGACAGGGGAAGACGGTGGCTACACCTTC,CASSPRTGEDGGYTF
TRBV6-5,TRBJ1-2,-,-,TGTGCCAGCAGTTACTCGGTCAGACCTTCTAACTATGGCTACACCTTC,CASSYSVRPSNYGYTF
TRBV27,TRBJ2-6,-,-,TGTGCCAGCAGCCACCTTGCCCCCGGCAGCCTCTCTGGGGCCAACGTCCTGACTTTC,CASSHLAPGSLSGANVLTF
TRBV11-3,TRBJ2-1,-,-,TGTGCCAGCGGGCGACTTAATGAGCAGTTCTTC,CASGRLNEQFF
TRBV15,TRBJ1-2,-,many,TGTGCCACCAGCAGAGATTCTTTTTCCAGGGAGCATGGCTACACCTTC,CATSRDSFSREHGYTF
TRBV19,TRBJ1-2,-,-,TGTGCCACCTTAGACCCAGGGACCTCAGCTAACTATGGCTACACCTTC,CATLDPGTSANYGYTF
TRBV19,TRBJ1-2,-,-,TGTGCCAGTAGTTCTTCATTAGCTAACTATGGCTACACCTTC,CASSSSLANYGYTF
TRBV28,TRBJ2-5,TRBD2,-,TGTGCCAGCAGTCCCCAGCGGGGCCAAGAGACCCAGTACTTC,CASSPQRGQETQYF
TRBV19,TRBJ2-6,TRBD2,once,TGTGCCAGTAGCCCGACTAGCGAAGTTGGGGCCAACGTCCTGACTTTC,CASSPTSEVGANVLTF
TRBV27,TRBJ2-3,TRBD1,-,TGTGCCAGCAGGGGGACAGCCTCTAGCACAGATACGCAGTATTTT,CASRGTASSTDTQYF
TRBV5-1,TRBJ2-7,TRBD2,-,TGCGCCAGCAGCTTGGGAACTAGCGCCTACGAGCAGTACTTC,CASSLGTSAYEQYF
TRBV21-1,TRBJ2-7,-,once,TGTGCCAGCCACAGCACCCCGGACAGGGGGCTATACGAGCAGTACTTC,CASHSTPDRGLYEQYF
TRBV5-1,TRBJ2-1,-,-,TGCGCCAGCAATAAACTAAGTGGTAACTCCTACAATGAGCAGTTCTTC,CASNKLSGNSYNEQFF
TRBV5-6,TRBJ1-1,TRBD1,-,TGTGCCAGCAGCTCCGGTGGCGGGACAGCTATCGAAAGGCGGCTCTTT,CASSSGGGTAIERRLF
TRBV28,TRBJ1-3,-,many,TGTGCCAGCAGTTCCCCATTTCGGGTCTCTGGAAACACCATATATTTT,CASSSPFRVSGNTIYF
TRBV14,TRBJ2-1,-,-,TGTGCCAGCAGCCACTTTCGGGGAAGGGTCAATGAGCAGTTCTTC,CASSHFRGRVNEQFF
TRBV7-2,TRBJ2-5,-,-,TGTGCCAGCAGCTTGGAGACCCAGTACTTC,CASSLETQYF
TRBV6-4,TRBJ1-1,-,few,TGTGCCAGCAGTGAAGGACGTAACACTGAAGCTTTCTTT,CASSEGRNTEAFF
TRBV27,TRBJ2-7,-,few,TGTGCCAGCAGTTTAGGTCCGTCCTACTACGAGCAGTACTTC,CASSLGPSYYEQYF
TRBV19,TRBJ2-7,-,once,TGTGCCAGTAGTATCCCAGGACTCTCCTACGAGCAGTACTTC,CASSIPGLSYEQYF
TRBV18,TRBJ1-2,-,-,TGTGCCAGCTCACCACCGAGGGTAGCTAACTATGGCTACACCTTC,CASSPPRVANYGYTF
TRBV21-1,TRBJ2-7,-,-,TGTGCCAGCAGCAATCGGTACGAGCAGTACTTC,CASSNRYEQYF
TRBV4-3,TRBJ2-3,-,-,TGCGCCAGCAGCCAAGATGGGGTGGGAATAGATACGCAGTATTTT,CASSQDGVGIDTQYF
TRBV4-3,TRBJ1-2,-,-,TGCGCCAGCAGCCAGAGAGCAGGGTCTGGCTATGGCTACACCTTC,CASSQRAGSGYGYTF
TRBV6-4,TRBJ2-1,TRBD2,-,TGTGCCAGCAGCCCACTTCTAGCGGGAGTTCACAATGAGCAGTTCTTC,CASSPLLAGVHNEQFF
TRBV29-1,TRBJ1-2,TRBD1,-,TGCAGCGTTGGGACAGGGAGGGACTATGGCTACACCTTC,CSVGTGRDYGYTF
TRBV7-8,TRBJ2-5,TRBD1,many,TGTGCCAGCAGCTTAGCGCAGGGGGCTGTGTTACAAGAGACCCAGTACTTC,CASSLAQGAVLQETQYF
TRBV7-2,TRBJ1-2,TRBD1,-,TGTGCCAGCAGCTACCCATCTATCACAGGGGATCTTGGCTACACCTTC,CASSYPSITGDLGYTF
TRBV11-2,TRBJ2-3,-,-,TGTGCCAGCAGCTTAGGGGGGGCCGGCACAGATACGCAGTATTTT,CASSLGGAGTDTQYF
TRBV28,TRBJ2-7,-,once,TGTGCCAGCAGTTTGCAGGGCTTTCGGGACGAGCAGTACTTC,CASSLQGFRDEQYF
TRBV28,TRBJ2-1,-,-,TGTGCCAGCAGTTTATTGGCCCGAGAGCAGTTCTTC,CASSLLAREQFF